This TCR beta chain was identified in a study of monozygotic twins with inflammatory bowel disease. General study findings and limits: Relative clonotype sharing with others was diminished in IBD patients versus healthy twins, particularly with disease activity. The study supported no single strong signal or clonotype linked to IBD.

Germline V lookup: CDR1 SGHNT, CDR2 YYREEE (reference sequence). This CDR3 comprises 13 residues. Comments on this clonotype: The target antigen is unknown.

The unique tags termed UMIs, each holding a 6-nucleotide sample barcode, were added by means of template switching. One entry per CDR3 protein, without DNA, is what TCRdb gives after re-calling the 5' RACE reads. In total, the table holds about 380,000 distinct CDR3 sequences. The sample consisted of blood. The rearrangement links TRBV5-4 to TRBJ2-5; TCRdb names TRBD1, which stays unverified in the absence of DNA. The receptor was isolated from a human donor with ulcerative colitis or Crohn's disease, or a healthy co-twin of an affected twin (not recorded which). CDR3 region: CASSYRGSETQYF.